Here is one TCR beta chain with its context. Its recognized antigen is unknown. From its cysteine to its phenylalanine, the CDR3 spans 16 amino acids. DNA for this receptor is not on file. CDR1 SEHNR and CDR2 FQNEAQ were looked up in the germline V gene (reference sequence). Sequencing took place on an Illumina HiSeq 2000. TCR beta cDNA libraries were made by 5'RACE template switching that added a universal primer site and unique molecular identifiers. Priming for cDNA synthesis came from the TCR beta constant segment, and two successive PCR amplification steps followed. The study's own analysis went as follows. MIGEC was used to demultiplex reads and group the reads by UMI, and MiTCR was used to assemble and quantify clonotypes. To remove erroneous sequences, TCR cDNA sequences were retained only when supported by two or more reads. The tcR package was used for downstream repertoire analysis, and clonotypes were matched across fractions by CDR3 nucleotide sequence plus V segment. Antigen specificity was annotated against VDJdb with VDJmatch, allowing one amino acid substitution in CDR3. After reprocessing by TCRdb, each CDR3 protein sequence is one entry, and no DNA is given. In this record, the V and J calls reflect TCRdb's handling and not the investigators' own analysis. This sample's table lists about 140,000 distinct CDR3 sequences. The ten most abundant clones make up 10% to 15% of the sample.

The data belong to a study of T cells expressing NK-cell markers (TCRdb year 2020). Context from the whole study: In sorted CD3+CD56+NKG2C+, CD3+CD56+NKG2C- and CD3+CD56-NKG2C+ T-cell subsets from several donors, TCR beta-chain repertoires were profiled. Seven of the eight sequenced donors were HCMV-seropositive and one was HCMV-seronegative. The eight sequenced donors were randomly selected healthy volunteers, three men and five women. Sequencing of the libraries produced 2 x 150 bp reads on Illumina HiSeq 2000/2500, MiSeq or NextSeq. Overall study outcomes, separate from this receptor: In over 5 donors, the dominant CD3+CD56+NKG2C+ clonotypes were among the top 10 CD8+ clonotypes and accounted for 1.0-7.0% of CD8+ T cells. Those dominant clonotypes were again the most abundant among CD3+CD56-NKG2C+ cells in a handful of donors, at about 25-65%. Whether the expanded NKG2C-expressing T cell clones were specific for HCMV antigens was left unclear.

To determine HCMV serostatus, a commercial ELISA kit was used to detect HCMV-specific IgG in serum. Peripheral blood mononuclear cells were isolated from blood by Ficoll density gradient centrifugation. The sample consisted of blood T cells: a sorted CD56 or NKG2C T cell subset, CD4+ or CD8+ T cells, or bulk PBMC T cells (not recorded which). This TCR was recovered from a man aged 18 to 30 in good health. Donor details come from another sample of the same person, matched by shared clones. This chain is built from TRBV7-9 and TRBJ2-1; TCRdb gives TRBD2 as the D gene, but with no DNA this cannot be confirmed. CDR3 region: CASSPVRGESNNEQFF.